Listed here are 26 T cell receptor beta chains from one sample, sequenced in a study of cytomegalovirus exposure and HLA in healthy donors (dated by TCRdb to about 2017). Libraries were made using the immunoSEQ multiplex PCR assay. For the multiplex PCR, a mixture combining 60 forward primers for TCR Vbeta segments and 13 reverse primers for TCR Jbeta segments was used. This is the immuneACCESS table as TCRdb keeps it, with only in-frame sequences that have V and J called. A part of the clones is gone; compared with another copy, unresolved V genes explain less than half, and the rest is unexplained. Within this sample are around 99,000 clones, with about 78% of them counted one time only. Of the sample, more than 3% is held by the ten largest clones. The specimen was PBMCs. These receptors came from a man aged 40-49 years in good health and CMV-seronegative.

The V call is TRBV5-4, the J call TRBJ1-1; 9 bases map to TRBD1. This CDR3 has 13 amino acids. After removal of 3 bases from V and 4 bases from J, the junction contained 1 base not matched to a gene. Germline CDR1 and CDR2: SGHNT and YYREEE (reference sequence). In nucleotides, the CDR3 is TGTGCCAGCAGCTCACAGGGGGCCACTGAAGCTTTCTTT. This gives the protein CASSSQGATEAFF.

The chain combines TRBV7-3 with TRBJ2-7; D not certain. Per germline, CDR1 SGHTA and CDR2 FQGTGA. This CDR3 comprises 13 residues. V was trimmed by 0 bases and J by 0 bases, leaving 3 bases between them. As DNA, the CDR3 is TGTGCCAGCAGCTTAACCAACTCCTACGAGCAGTACTTC. It translates to CASSLTNSYEQYF.

This sequence joins TRBV7-9 and TRBJ2-3; 11 bases map to TRBD2. CDR1 and CDR2 from the germline V gene are SEHNR and FQNEAQ (reference sequence). CDR3 length equals 16 residues. V lost 6 bases, J lost 4 bases, and 9 bases stayed unmatched. The CDR3 DNA reads as TGTGCCAGCAGTTCTAGCGGGGGGATAGTCTCAGATACGCAGTATTTT. It specifies CASSSSGGIVSDTQYF.

The rearrangement joins TRBV5-1 to TRBJ1-6; no reliable D call. Germline loops: CDR1 SGHRS, CDR2 YFSETQ. The CDR3 length is 15 residues. V lost 4 bases and J 5 bases, leaving 13 bases between the germline ends. The CDR3 here is CASSLERMNNSPLHF. The CDR3 DNA reads TGCGCCAGCAGCCTTGAGCGGATGAATAATTCACCCCTCCACTTT.

The chain's CDR3 is CASSVGGRGGGYNEQFF. CDR3 in DNA: TGTGCCAGCAGCGTAGGAGGACGCGGGGGGGGCTACAATGAGCAGTTCTTC. This chain joins TRBV9 and TRBJ2-1; 9 positions match TRBD2. The CDR3 covers 17 residues. V was clipped by 0 bases and J by 3 bases; unmatched bases: 7. Germline V gene lookup returns CDR1 SGDLS and CDR2 YYNGEE.

The genes are TRBV6-4 and TRBJ2-2; 7 bases are a match to TRBD1. The germline CDR1 and CDR2 sequences are MRHNA and SNTAGT. CDR3 length: 13 residues. After removal of 5 bases from V and 4 bases from J, the junction contained 1 base not matched to a gene. The CDR3 DNA is TGTGCCAGCAGTCGACAGGGCACCGGGGAGCTGTTTTTT. Residues: CASSRQGTGELFF.

The rearrangement uses TRBV2 and TRBJ1-1, with D hard to call. There are 12 residues in the CDR3. Germline lookup yields CDR1 SNHLY and CDR2 FYNNEI. Deletions cut 4 bases from V and 5 bases from J, with 8 bases between. CDR3 residues: CASSARGTEAFF. In DNA, the CDR3 is TGTGCCAGCAGTGCCCGGGGAACTGAAGCTTTCTTT.

The genes are TRBV5-1 and TRBJ2-7, with 13 bases that match TRBD2. CDR1 SGHRS and CDR2 YFSETQ come from the germline V gene. Trimming at V came to 3 bases and at J to 3 bases, leaving 3 bases not matched to a gene. The CDR3 consists of 15 residues. The CDR3 coding sequence is TGCGCCAGCAGCTCGGGACTAGCGGGAAACTACGAGCAGTACTTC. Residues: CASSSGLAGNYEQYF.

The chain links TRBV30 to TRBJ2-1, with 9 nucleotides matching TRBD1. The germline V gene has CDR1 GTSNPN and CDR2 SVGIG (reference sequence). The CDR3 totals 15 residues. V was clipped by 1 base and J by 5 bases; unmatched bases: 6. This chain's CDR3 is CAWSAWTGADNEQFF. The CDR3 nucleotides read TGTGCCTGGAGTGCGTGGACAGGGGCCGACAATGAGCAGTTCTTC.

On this clone itself: The junction does not match germline at one end; this may be a read error. This chain uses TRBV29-1 with TRBJ2-1, with TRBD2 matching 8 bases. CDR1 is SQVTM, CDR2 ANQGSEA, per germline. CDR3 length: 15 amino acids. CDR3 nucleotides: TGCAGCGCTGAAATCCGTAGGGCGGGAGGAAGTGAGCAGTTCTTC. This encodes CSAEIRRAGGSEQFF.

The CDR3 region has the DNA TGTGCCATCAGTGAGCTTGATGAGCAGTTCTTC. The encoded protein is CAISELDEQFF. This chain links TRBV10-3 with TRBJ2-1; the D is unclear. The V gene's germline CDR1 is ENHRY and CDR2 SYGVKD. The CDR3 is 11 amino acids. Trimming stripped 2 bases from V and 8 bases from J, with 4 bases between.

CDR3 nucleotide sequence: TGTGCCAGCAGTTTTCAGGCTAGCGGGCTGTACGAGCAGTACTTC. This sequence encodes CASSFQASGLYEQYF. The chain couples TRBV27 to TRBJ2-7, with 8 nucleotides matching TRBD2. The germline gives CDR1 MNHEY, CDR2 SMNVEV (reference sequence). The CDR3 is 15 residues long. V was pared by 3 bases and J by 4 bases, with 8 bases of the junction left unmatched.

J is TRBJ1-1 and V is TRBV6-5; 7 bases match TRBD1. CDR1 is MNHEY, CDR2 SVGAGI, per germline. This CDR3 is built from 13 residues. V shed 5 bases, J shed 6 bases, and the junction held 6 bases outside the gene matches. DNA for the CDR3: TGTGCCAGCAGTCCGAACAGGGGCTCTGAAGCTTTCTTT. Translation: CASSPNRGSEAFF.

The chain carries TRBV28 and TRBJ2-1; D is possibly TRBD2 (5 bases). Germline CDR1 is MDHEN and CDR2 is SYDVKM. The V and J ends lost 3 bases and 10 bases respectively, with 10 bases between them. The CDR3 totals 12 residues. The CDR3 is CASSFGSGEQFF. The CDR3 region has the DNA TGTGCCAGCAGTTTCGGGTCGGGGGAGCAGTTCTTC.

The CDR3 bases are TGTGCCAGCAGCGGGGGGGGGCCGGGTATAAGAAACACTGAAGCTTTCTTT. Translating gives CASSGGGPGIRNTEAFF. The chain couples TRBV9 to TRBJ1-1; TRBD1 is a possible D gene (6 bases). Per germline, CDR1 SGDLS and CDR2 YYNGEE. Trimming shortened V by 3 bases and J by 2 bases, and 20 bases separated the two germline ends. The CDR3 loop spans 17 amino acids. The entire variable domain, with the rest obtained from reference TRBV9 and TRBJ1-1, is as follows: DSGVTQTPKHLITATGQRVTLRCSPRSGDLSVYWYQQSLDQGLQFLIQYYNGEERAKGNILERFSAQQFPDLHSELNLSSLELGDSALYFCASSGGGPGIRNTEAFFGQGTRLTVV.

CDR3 loop: CASTHGTLGNQPQHF. Here the CDR3 DNA reads TGTGCCAGCACCCATGGGACTTTGGGGAATCAGCCCCAGCATTTT. V usage is TRBV28 and J usage is TRBJ1-5, with D possibly matching TRBD1 (5 bases). The V end was cut by 7 bases, the J end by 4 bases, with 17 bases between. CDR1 is MDHEN and CDR2 is SYDVKM in the germline V gene. The CDR3 sequence is 15 residues long.

The chain is built from TRBV9 and TRBJ2-2; 10 nucleotides match TRBD1. In germline, CDR1 is SGDLS, CDR2 YYNGEE. This CDR3 is 16 amino acids long. The V gene end was trimmed by 3 bases and the J gene end by 5 bases; junction bases not matched to a gene: 7. The CDR3 region has the DNA TGTGCCAGCAGCGCGACGACAGGGGGCTGGACCGGGGAGCTGTTTTTT. Its protein product is CASSATTGGWTGELFF.

This chain connects TRBV11-1 to TRBJ2-1; TRBD1 matches at 7 bases. CDR1 SGHAT and CDR2 FQDESV come from the germline V gene (reference sequence). J gave up 1 base and V 2 bases, and 5 bases lay outside the gene matches. There are 16 residues in the CDR3. The DNA for the CDR3 is TGTGCCAGCAGCTTAACGCTGGGACAGTCCTACAATGAGCAGTTCTTC. Protein sequence: CASSLTLGQSYNEQFF.

This clone showed up just once. This sequence joins TRBV19 and TRBJ1-5; D uncertain. V was clipped by 5 bases and J by 1 base, with 9 bases between them. This CDR3 has 14 residues. From germline, CDR1 is LNHDA and CDR2 SQIVND (reference sequence). DNA for the CDR3: TGTGCCAGTAGTCCCAGCGGAAGCAATCAGCCCCAGCATTTT. It encodes CASSPSGSNQPQHF.

The chain links TRBV29-1 to TRBJ2-5; D is perhaps TRBD2 (5 bases). This CDR3 is 13 amino acids long. The V and J ends lost 7 bases and 2 bases respectively, with 14 bases between them. CDR1 is SQVTM, CDR2 ANQGSEA, per germline. CDR3 in amino acids: CSGEVEGQETQYF. The CDR3 DNA is TGCAGCGGAGAGGTCGAGGGTCAAGAGACCCAGTACTTC.

The chain couples TRBV6-1 to TRBJ2-1, with 8 positions matching TRBD1. The ends lost 6 bases at V and 2 bases at J; junction bases unmatched: 6. The germline V gene has CDR1 MNHNS and CDR2 SASEGT. This CDR3 has 15 residues. The CDR3 nucleotides read TGTGCCAGCAGCGGCCGGGACAGGCCCTACAATGAGCAGTTCTTC. It translates to CASSGRDRPYNEQFF.

V usage is TRBV19 and J usage is TRBJ1-1; 10 bases are a match to TRBD1. V lost 4 bases to trimming and J lost 2 bases; unmatched junction nucleotides: 4. The CDR3 is 15 amino acids. Germline V CDR1 and CDR2: LNHDA, SQIVND (reference sequence). The CDR3 bases are TGTGCCAGTAGTACCTTGACAGGGGGCAACACTGAAGCTTTCTTT. It specifies CASSTLTGGNTEAFF.

This clone was counted once. CDR3 protein: CASIQTENTEAFF. CDR3 nucleotides: TGTGCCAGCATACAGACAGAGAACACTGAAGCTTTCTTT. The rearrangement links TRBV2 to TRBJ1-1; tentatively, D is TRBD1 (5 bases). Germline assignment: CDR1 SNHLY and CDR2 FYNNEI. The CDR3 spans 13 residues. V was trimmed by 7 bases and J by 1 base, leaving 10 bases between them.

The chain combines TRBV19 with TRBJ2-5, with 10 bases lining up with TRBD2. The V and J ends lost 4 bases and 2 bases, in that order; junction bases with no gene match: 13. Germline values: CDR1 LNHDA, CDR2 SQIVND (reference sequence). The CDR3 contains 18 residues. The CDR3 protein is CASSTGRAWTSGQETQYF. CDR3 nucleotides: TGTGCCAGTAGTACCGGGAGGGCCTGGACTAGCGGACAAGAGACCCAGTACTTC. The full variable domain, its missing parts supplied by reference TRBV19 and TRBJ2-5, is DGGITQSPKYLFRKEGQNVTLSCEQNLNHDAMYWYRQDPGQGLRLIYYSQIVNDFQKGDIAEGYSVSREKKESFPLTVTSAQKNPTAFYLCASSTGRAWTSGQETQYFGPGTRLLVL.

To note about this clone: Other DNA sequences in the sample encode the same CDR3. The chain uses TRBV10-1 and TRBJ2-2; 10 bases line up with TRBD2. This CDR3 is built from 16 residues. In germline, CDR1 is WNHNN, CDR2 SYGVQD (reference sequence). The junction had 6 bases not matched to a gene; V was cut back by 6 bases and J by 2 bases. CDR3: CASSRTSGHNTGELFF. CDR3 coding DNA: TGCGCCAGCAGCCGGACTAGCGGACATAACACCGGGGAGCTGTTTTTT.

The chain carries TRBV5-1 and TRBJ2-3; 7 nucleotides match TRBD2. The J segment lost 3 bases and the V segment lost 3 bases, leaving 4 bases of the junction unmatched. Germline V gives CDR1 SGHRS, CDR2 YFSETQ. CDR3 length: 14 amino acids. The CDR3 region has the DNA TGCGCCAGCAGCTCAAGACTAGCTACAGATACGCAGTATTTT. This sequence encodes CASSSRLATDTQYF. Drawing the rest from reference TRBV5-1 and TRBJ2-3, the complete variable domain is KAGVTQTPRYLIKTRGQQVTLSCSPISGHRSVSWYQQTPGQGLQFLFEYFSETQRNKGNFPGRFSGRQFSNSRSEMNVSTLELGDSALYLCASSSRLATDTQYFGPGTRLTVL.